These 20 T cell receptor beta chains share one sample of origin, sequenced in a study of blood T cells in healthy people across ages. Primers used in a second PCR of about 6 to 11 cycles were a sample-barcoded 5' primer and a J-beta primer mix. TCRdb analysed the 5' RACE reads with MiXCR anew, one entry per CDR3 protein. The sample contains hundreds of thousands of distinct CDR3 sequences, about 25% of which appear only once. This sample also appeared in a second study, on T cells of mothers and their children.

Sequencing used blood. Receptors were obtained from a boy aged 5 to 17 in good health.

With respect to this clonotype: Mismatch with germline at one junction end may stem from a read error. The chain combines TRBV5-1 with TRBJ2-5; 9 nucleotides agree with TRBD2. The end of the DNA fits TRBJ2-1 better, so the J call may be wrong. The CDR3 has 14 amino acids. Germline V gene lookup returns CDR1 SGHRS and CDR2 YFSETQ. The DNA for the CDR3 is TGCACCAGCAGCTTGGATCCTAGCGGGACTGAGCAGTTCTTC. This codes for CTSSLDPSGTEQFF.

This chain connects TRBV27 to TRBJ1-4; D might be TRBD1 (6 bases). This CDR3 is 15 amino acids long. V lost 5 bases and J lost 8, with 18 bases in between. Germline V lookup: CDR1 MNHEY, CDR2 SMNVEV (reference sequence). The CDR3 DNA reads as TGTGCCAGCAGTCCCTTGGGGGGGCTAGGGGAAAAACTGTTTTTT. Its translation is CASSPLGGLGEKLFF.

The chain joins TRBV7-2 to TRBJ1-2; tentative D call: TRBD1 (5 bases). V was clipped by 1 base and J by 8 bases, with 17 bases between them. This CDR3 contains 15 residues. Looked up from germline, CDR1 is SGHTA and CDR2 is FQGNSA. As DNA, the CDR3 is TGTGCCAGCAGCTTAGACGCTTGGGGGACTAGAGGCTACACCTTC. Its protein is CASSLDAWGTRGYTF.

The genes are TRBV11-2 and TRBJ2-5, with TRBD2 matching 13 bases. Judging by the DNA end, TRBJ2-7 fits better; the J call may be wrong. Germline CDR1 and CDR2: SGHAT and FQNNGV. The CDR3 loop spans 17 amino acids. The chain's CDR3 is CASSLVAGTSGTYEQYF. The CDR3 nucleotides are TGTGCCAGCAGCTTAGTGGCGGGGACTAGCGGGACCTACGAGCAGTACTTC.

The chain recombines TRBV28 with TRBJ2-5; a possible D gene is TRBD2 (7 bases). Looked up from germline, CDR1 is MDHEN and CDR2 is SYDVKM. CDR3 length equals 15 residues. V gave up 3 bases and J gave up 4 bases, with 15 bases separating them. CDR3 protein: CASSLSGRGPETQYF. The CDR3 bases are TGTGCCAGCAGTTTGTCAGGGCGGGGGCCAGAGACCCAGTACTTC.

The chain recombines TRBV15 with TRBJ2-7; D call uncertain. Between the trimmed V and J ends, which lost 0 bases and 6 bases, there was a span of 9 bases. Germline CDR1 is LNHNV and CDR2 is YYDKDF (reference sequence). The CDR3 is made up of 13 amino acids. This CDR3 reads CATSRDASSEQYF. CDR3 bases: TGTGCCACCAGCAGAGATGCCAGCAGCGAGCAGTACTTC.

This clonotype was recorded a few times. The rearrangement links TRBV29-1 to TRBJ1-2; D is uncertain. This CDR3 region has 15 residues. The V end lost 6 bases, the J end lost 5 bases, and 22 bases lay between the germline ends. Germline V CDR1 and CDR2: SQVTM, ANQGSEA. The CDR3 here is CSVDDRGLTGYGYTF. DNA for the CDR3: TGCAGCGTAGACGACCGGGGTTTAACGGGGTATGGCTACACCTTC.

The chain employs TRBV7-2 and TRBJ1-2; tentatively, D is TRBD1 (5 bases). This CDR3 spans 14 amino acids. CDR1 is SGHTA, CDR2 FQGNSA, per germline. The V gene lost 1 base and the J gene lost 3 bases, with 9 bases spanning the gap. CDR3 coding DNA: TGTGCCAGCAGCTTAGAGGGGACGTACTATGGCTACACCTTC. Protein product: CASSLEGTYYGYTF.

The J gene is TRBJ2-1, the V gene TRBV20-1, with 9 positions matching TRBD2. V lost 0 bases, J lost 7 bases, and 7 bases stayed unmatched. Germline CDR1 is DFQATT and CDR2 is SNEGSKA (reference sequence). This CDR3 region has 15 residues. DNA of the CDR3: TGCAGTGCTAGAGATGGTAGCGGGAGTGGTAATGAGCAGTTCTTC. It yields the protein CSARDGSGSGNEQFF.

This clonotype was observed many times. The V gene is TRBV4-3, the J gene TRBJ2-4; no definite D call. Trimming cost V 0 bases and J 4 bases, with 10 bases left between them. The CDR3 runs to 15 residues. Per the germline V gene, CDR1 is LGHNA and CDR2 is YSLEER. The CDR3: CASSQEFTRKNIQYF. CDR3 nucleotide sequence: TGCGCCAGCAGCCAAGAATTCACGAGGAAAAACATTCAGTACTTC.

There are a few counts of this clonotype. V is TRBV20-1 and J is TRBJ2-7, with 8 bases that match TRBD1. Per germline, CDR1 DFQATT and CDR2 SNEGSKA (reference sequence). This CDR3 region has 13 residues. The junction had 3 bases not matched to a gene; V was cut back by 5 bases and J by 0 bases. Here the CDR3 reads CSAPGQDSYEQYF. CDR3 coding DNA: TGCAGTGCTCCGGGACAGGACTCCTACGAGCAGTACTTC.

The rearrangement links TRBV7-9 to TRBJ2-1; D is ambiguous. V dropped 5 bases and J dropped 3 bases, with 11 bases sitting between them. Looked up from germline, CDR1 is SEHNR and CDR2 is FQNEAQ (reference sequence). The CDR3 has 14 residues. CDR3 DNA sequence: TGTGCCAGCAGCCCAGTGCAAAGCTACAATGAGCAGTTCTTC. Translated, it gives CASSPVQSYNEQFF.

The chain couples TRBV12-3 or TRBV12-4 to TRBJ1-2; D may be TRBD1 (6 bases). Trimming cost V 5 bases and J 4 bases, with 14 bases left between them. The CDR3 is 14 amino acids. CDR3 in DNA: TGTGCCAGCAGTGGGGGCGACAGGCCCTATGGCTACACCTTC. Translated, it gives CASSGGDRPYGYTF.

This chain uses TRBV19 with TRBJ1-1; possible D gene TRBD1, 5 bases. The germline V gene encodes CDR1 LNHDA and CDR2 SQIVND (reference sequence). The CDR3 is 11 residues long. V was trimmed by 7 bases and J by 8 bases, leaving 11 bases between them. As DNA, the CDR3 is TGTGCCAGTATCGGGGACTTAGAAGCTTTCTTT. The encoded protein is CASIGDLEAFF.

The chain joins TRBV28 to TRBJ2-7; 10 bases line up with TRBD2. This CDR3 is built from 18 residues. Losses at the gene ends were 6 bases for V and 9 bases for J; bases not matched to a gene: 23. CDR1 is MDHEN, CDR2 SYDVKM, per germline. For the CDR3, the DNA is TGTGCCAGCAGCTTCCAGGCGGGGGGCCCTAGCGGGAGTACCGGGCAGTACTTC. Translation gives CASSFQAGGPSGSTGQYF.

This clonotype was observed at least ten times. Sequence at one end of the junction differs from germline and may be a read error. The rearrangement links TRBV7-2 to TRBJ2-1; TRBD2 matches at 11 bases. This CDR3 is built from 15 residues. Germline-derived CDR1 and CDR2 are SGHTA and FQGNSA. CDR3 residues: CASSLGLADYNEQFF. The CDR3 coding sequence is TGCGCCAGCAGCTTGGGACTAGCGGACTACAATGAGCAGTTCTTC.

V and J are TRBV10-3 and TRBJ2-5; the match to TRBD1 covers 10 bases. The CDR3 runs to 15 residues. The germline V gene has CDR1 ENHRY and CDR2 SYGVKD. Trimming removed 3 bases from V and 11 bases from J; junction bases left unmatched: 12. The CDR3 sequence: CAISDRDRGGGEQYF. The CDR3 bases are TGTGCCATCAGTGACCGGGACAGGGGAGGAGGTGAGCAGTACTTC.

This clonotype was counted only a few times. The chain combines TRBV20-1 with TRBJ1-1; weak D call: TRBD1 (5 bases). The CDR3 consists of 12 residues. Germline V gene sequence: CDR1 DFQATT, CDR2 SNEGSKA (reference sequence). V dropped 2 bases and J dropped 4 bases, with 8 bases sitting between them. The DNA of the CDR3 is TGCAGTGCTAGACAGGGAGTCACTGAAGCTTTCTTT. It encodes CSARQGVTEAFF.

This chain joins TRBV5-1 and TRBJ2-3; TRBD1 aligns across 9 bases. There are 16 residues in the CDR3. Losses at the gene ends were 3 bases for V and 5 bases for J; bases not matched to a gene: 10. Germline CDR1 reads SGHRS; CDR2 reads YFSETQ. CDR3 protein: CASSSARTGEGDTQYF. The CDR3 coding sequence is TGCGCCAGCAGCTCCGCTCGGACAGGGGAAGGAGATACGCAGTATTTT.

In this sample, this clonotype turned up a few times. The chain is built from TRBV12-3 or TRBV12-4 and TRBJ1-1, with TRBD1 matching over 10 bases. V was pared by 10 bases and J by 0 bases, with 5 bases of the junction left unmatched. The length of the CDR3 is 14 residues. CDR3: CAIGTGALNTEAFF. Written as DNA, the CDR3 is TGTGCCATCGGGACAGGGGCATTGAACACTGAAGCTTTCTTT.